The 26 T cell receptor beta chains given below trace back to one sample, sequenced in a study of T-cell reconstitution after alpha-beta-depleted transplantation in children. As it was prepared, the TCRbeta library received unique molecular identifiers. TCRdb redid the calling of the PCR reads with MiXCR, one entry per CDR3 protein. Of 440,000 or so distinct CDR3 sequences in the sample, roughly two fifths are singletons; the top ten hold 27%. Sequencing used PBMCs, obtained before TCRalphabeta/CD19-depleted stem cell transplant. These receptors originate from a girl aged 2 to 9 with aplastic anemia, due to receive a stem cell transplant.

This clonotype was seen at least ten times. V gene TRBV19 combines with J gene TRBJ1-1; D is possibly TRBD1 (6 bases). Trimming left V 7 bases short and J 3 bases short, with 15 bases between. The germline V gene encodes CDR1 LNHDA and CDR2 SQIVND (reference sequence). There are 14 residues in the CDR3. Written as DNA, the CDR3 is TGTGCCAGTATGCAGGGGCGCGGGTACACTGAAGCTTTCTTT. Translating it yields CASMQGRGYTEAFF.

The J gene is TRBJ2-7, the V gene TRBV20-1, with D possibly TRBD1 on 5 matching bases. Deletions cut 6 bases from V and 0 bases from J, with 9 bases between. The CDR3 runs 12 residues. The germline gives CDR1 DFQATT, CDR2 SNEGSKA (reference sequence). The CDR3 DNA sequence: TGCAGTGCCGAGACAGTCTCCTACGAGCAGTACTTC. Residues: CSAETVSYEQYF.

The CDR3 sequence is CAISDNRGDYGYTF. The CDR3 coding sequence is TGTGCCATCAGTGACAACAGGGGGGACTATGGCTACACCTTC. The chain combines TRBV10-3 with TRBJ1-2, with 8 positions matching TRBD1. CDR1 ENHRY and CDR2 SYGVKD come from the germline V gene. The V and J ends lost 3 bases and 3 bases, in that order; junction bases with no gene match: 3. This CDR3 spans 14 amino acids.

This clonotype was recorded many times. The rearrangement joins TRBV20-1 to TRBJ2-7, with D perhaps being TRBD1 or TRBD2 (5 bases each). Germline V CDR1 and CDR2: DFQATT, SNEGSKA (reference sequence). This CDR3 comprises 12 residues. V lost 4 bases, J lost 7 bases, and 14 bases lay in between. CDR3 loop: CSANQAGREQYF. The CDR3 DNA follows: TGCAGTGCTAATCAGGCAGGGAGAGAGCAGTACTTC.

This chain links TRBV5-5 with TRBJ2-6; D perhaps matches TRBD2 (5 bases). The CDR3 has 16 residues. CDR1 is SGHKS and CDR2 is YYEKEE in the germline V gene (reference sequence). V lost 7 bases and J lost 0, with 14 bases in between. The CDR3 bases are TGTGCCAGCTCACGGGGATCCCTCTCTGGGGCCAACGTCCTGACTTTC. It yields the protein CASSRGSLSGANVLTF. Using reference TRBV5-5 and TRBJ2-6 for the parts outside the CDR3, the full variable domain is DAGVTQSPTHLIKTRGQQVTLRCSPISGHKSVSWYQQVLGQGPQFIFQYYEKEERGRGNFPDRFSARQFPNYSSELNVNALLLGDSALYLCASSRGSLSGANVLTFGAGSRLTVL.

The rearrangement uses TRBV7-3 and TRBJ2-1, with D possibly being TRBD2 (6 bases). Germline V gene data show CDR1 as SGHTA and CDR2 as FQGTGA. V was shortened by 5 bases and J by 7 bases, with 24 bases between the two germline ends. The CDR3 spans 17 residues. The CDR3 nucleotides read TGTGCCAGCAGCATCAAGCCCGGGGCGACTAGTTTTAATGAGCAGTTCTTC. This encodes CASSIKPGATSFNEQFF.

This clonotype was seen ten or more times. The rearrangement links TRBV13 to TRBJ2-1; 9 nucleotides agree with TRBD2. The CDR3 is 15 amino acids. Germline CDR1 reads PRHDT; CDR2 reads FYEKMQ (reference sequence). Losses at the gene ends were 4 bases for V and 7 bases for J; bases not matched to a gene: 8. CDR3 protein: CASSSLAGAGNEQFF. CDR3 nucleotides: TGTGCCAGCAGCTCCTTAGCGGGAGCGGGGAATGAGCAGTTCTTC. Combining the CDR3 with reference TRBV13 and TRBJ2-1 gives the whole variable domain AAGVIQSPRHLIKEKRETATLKCYPIPRHDTVYWYQQGPGQDPQFLISFYEKMQSDKGSIPDRFSAQQFSDYHSELNMSSLELGDSALYFCASSSLAGAGNEQFFGPGTRLTVL.

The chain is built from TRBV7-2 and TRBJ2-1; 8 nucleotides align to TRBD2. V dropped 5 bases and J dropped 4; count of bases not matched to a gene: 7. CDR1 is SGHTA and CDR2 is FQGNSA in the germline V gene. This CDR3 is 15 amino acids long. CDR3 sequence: CASSPGGGTYNEQFF. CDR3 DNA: TGTGCCAGCAGCCCCGGGGGGGGCACTTACAATGAGCAGTTCTTC.

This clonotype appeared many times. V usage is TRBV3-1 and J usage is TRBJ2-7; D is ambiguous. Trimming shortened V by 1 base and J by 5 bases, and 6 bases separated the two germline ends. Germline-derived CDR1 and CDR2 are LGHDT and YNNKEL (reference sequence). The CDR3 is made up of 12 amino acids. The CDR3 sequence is CASSQVNHEQYF. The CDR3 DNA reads TGTGCCAGCAGCCAAGTAAACCACGAGCAGTACTTC.

For the CDR3, the DNA is TGTGCCAGCACCCGACAGGGTCGCCCAGATACGCAGTATTTT. Translation gives CASTRQGRPDTQYF. The gene calls are TRBV28 and TRBJ2-3; 7 bases map to TRBD1. Germline-derived CDR1 and CDR2 are MDHEN and SYDVKM. This CDR3 has 14 residues. J lost 4 bases, V lost 7 bases, and 8 bases had no gene match. The full variable domain, rest sourced from reference TRBV28 and TRBJ2-3, is DVKVTQSSRYLVKRTGEKVFLECVQDMDHENMFWYRQDPGLGLRLIYFSYDVKMKEKGDIPEGYSVSREKKERFSLILESASTNQTSMYLCASTRQGRPDTQYFGPGTRLTVL.

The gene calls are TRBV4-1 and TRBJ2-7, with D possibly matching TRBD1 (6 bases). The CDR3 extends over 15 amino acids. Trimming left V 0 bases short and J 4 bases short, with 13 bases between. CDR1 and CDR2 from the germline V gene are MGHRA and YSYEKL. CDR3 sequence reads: CASSQDSGDRYEQYF. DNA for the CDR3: TGCGCCAGCAGCCAAGATTCAGGGGATCGGTACGAGCAGTACTTC.

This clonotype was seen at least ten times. The CDR3 region has the DNA TGTGCCAGCAGCTTTCGGGGACTAGCGGGTCAGAACACCGGGGAGCTGTTTTTT. This gives the protein CASSFRGLAGQNTGELFF. This chain uses TRBV11-2 with TRBJ2-2; 12 nucleotides align to TRBD2. The germline V gene has CDR1 SGHAT and CDR2 FQNNGV. The CDR3 has 18 residues. Germline trimming cut 3 bases from V and 1 base from J; bases unmatched to any gene: 6.

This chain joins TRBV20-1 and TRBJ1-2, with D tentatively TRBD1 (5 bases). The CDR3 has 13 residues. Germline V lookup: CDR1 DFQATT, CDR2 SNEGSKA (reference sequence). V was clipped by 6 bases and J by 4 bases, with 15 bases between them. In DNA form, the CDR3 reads TGCAGTGCCCTATCGGGGCGAGCCTATGGCTACACCTTC. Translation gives CSALSGRAYGYTF.

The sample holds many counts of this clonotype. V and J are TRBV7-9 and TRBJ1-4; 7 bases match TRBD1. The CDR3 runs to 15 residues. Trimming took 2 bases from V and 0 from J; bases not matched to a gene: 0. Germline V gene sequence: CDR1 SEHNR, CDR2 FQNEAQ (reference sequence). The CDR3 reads CASSLTGATNEKLFF. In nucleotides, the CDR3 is TGTGCCAGCAGCTTAACAGGGGCAACTAATGAAAAACTGTTTTTT. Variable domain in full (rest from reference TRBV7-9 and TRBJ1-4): DTGVSQNPRHKITKRGQNVTFRCDPISEHNRLYWYRQTLGQGPEFLTYFQNEAQLEKSRLLSDRFSAERPKGSFSTLEIQRTEQGDSAMYLCASSLTGATNEKLFFGSGTQLSVL.

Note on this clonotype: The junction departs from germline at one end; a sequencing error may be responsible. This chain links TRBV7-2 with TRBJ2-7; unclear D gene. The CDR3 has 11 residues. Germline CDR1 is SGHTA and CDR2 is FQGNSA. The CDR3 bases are TGTGGCAGCAGAGACGTAAGAGAGCAGTACTTC. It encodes CGSRDVREQYF.

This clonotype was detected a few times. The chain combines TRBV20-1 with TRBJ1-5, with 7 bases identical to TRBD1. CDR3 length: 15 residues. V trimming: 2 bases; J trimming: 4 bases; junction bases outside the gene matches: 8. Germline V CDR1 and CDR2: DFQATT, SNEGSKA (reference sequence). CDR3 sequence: CSARTGTALNQPQHF. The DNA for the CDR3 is TGCAGTGCTAGAACCGGGACAGCATTAAATCAGCCCCAGCATTTT.

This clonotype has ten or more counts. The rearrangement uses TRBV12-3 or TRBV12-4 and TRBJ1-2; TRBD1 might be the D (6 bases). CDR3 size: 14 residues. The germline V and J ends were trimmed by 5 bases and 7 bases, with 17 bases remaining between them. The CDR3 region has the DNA TGTGCCAGCAGTCGTGGGGGCGCTGGTGTTGGCTACACCTTC. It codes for CASSRGGAGVGYTF.

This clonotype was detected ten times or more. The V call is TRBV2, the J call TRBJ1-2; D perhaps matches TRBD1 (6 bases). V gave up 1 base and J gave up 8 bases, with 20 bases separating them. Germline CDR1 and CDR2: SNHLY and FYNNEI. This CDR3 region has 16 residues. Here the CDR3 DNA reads TGTGCCAGCAGTGAAGAGAGGGGACACCTCCCCGACGGCTACACCTTC. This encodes CASSEERGHLPDGYTF. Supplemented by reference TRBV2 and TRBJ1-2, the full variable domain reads EPEVTQTPSHQVTQMGQEVILRCVPISNHLYFYWYRQILGQKVEFLVSFYNNEISEKSEIFDDQFSVERPDGSNFTLKIRSTKLEDSAMYFCASSEERGHLPDGYTFGSGTRLTVV.

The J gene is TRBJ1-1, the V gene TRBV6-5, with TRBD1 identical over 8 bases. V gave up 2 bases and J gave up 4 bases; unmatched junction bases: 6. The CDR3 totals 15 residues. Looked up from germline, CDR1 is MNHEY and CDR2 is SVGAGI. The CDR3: CASSYLHTGGTEAFF. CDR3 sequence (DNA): TGTGCCAGCAGTTACCTTCACACAGGGGGCACTGAAGCTTTCTTT.

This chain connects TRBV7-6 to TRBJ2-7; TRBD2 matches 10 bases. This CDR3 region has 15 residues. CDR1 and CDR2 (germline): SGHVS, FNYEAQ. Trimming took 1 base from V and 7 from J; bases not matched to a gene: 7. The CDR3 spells CASSLVSSGRGEQYF. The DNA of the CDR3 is TGTGCCAGCAGCTTAGTTTCTAGCGGGAGAGGAGAGCAGTACTTC.

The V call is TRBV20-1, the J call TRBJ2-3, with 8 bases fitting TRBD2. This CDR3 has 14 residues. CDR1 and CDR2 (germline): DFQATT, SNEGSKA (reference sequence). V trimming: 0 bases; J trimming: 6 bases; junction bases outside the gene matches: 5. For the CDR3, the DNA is TGCAGTGCTAGAGACTCAAGACTAGCGGATACGCAGTATTTT. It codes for CSARDSRLADTQYF.

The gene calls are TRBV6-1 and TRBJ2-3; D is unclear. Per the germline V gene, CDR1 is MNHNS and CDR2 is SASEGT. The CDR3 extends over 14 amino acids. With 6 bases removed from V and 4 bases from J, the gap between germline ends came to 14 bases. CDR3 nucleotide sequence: TGTGCCAGCAGCCCAACTCTCACTGCAGATACGCAGTATTTT. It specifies CASSPTLTADTQYF.

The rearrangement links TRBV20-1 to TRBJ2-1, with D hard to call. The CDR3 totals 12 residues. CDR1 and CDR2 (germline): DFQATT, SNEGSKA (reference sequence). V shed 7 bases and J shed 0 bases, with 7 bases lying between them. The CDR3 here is CSVATSYNEQFF. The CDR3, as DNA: TGCAGTGTCGCGACCTCCTACAATGAGCAGTTCTTC.

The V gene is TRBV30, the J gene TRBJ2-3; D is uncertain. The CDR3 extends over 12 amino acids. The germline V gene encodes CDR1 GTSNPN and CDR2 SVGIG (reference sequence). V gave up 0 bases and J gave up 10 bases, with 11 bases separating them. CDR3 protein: CAWSVGLRAQYF. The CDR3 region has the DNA TGTGCCTGGAGTGTCGGCCTCCGGGCGCAGTATTTT.

This CDR3 is CSAPQGPWGYTF. CDR3 DNA: TGCAGTGCCCCTCAGGGACCTTGGGGCTACACCTTC. V gene TRBV20-1 combines with J gene TRBJ1-2; D may be TRBD1 (5 bases). The germline gives CDR1 DFQATT, CDR2 SNEGSKA (reference sequence). Trimming took 6 bases from V and 8 from J, leaving 16 bases between them. The CDR3 loop spans 12 amino acids.

CDR3 in amino acids: CASGMAGDTQYF. The CDR3 DNA reads TGTGCCAGCGGCATGGCTGGAGATACGCAGTATTTT. V and J are TRBV7-9 and TRBJ2-3, with no clear D. The ends were cut back, 8 bases at V and 5 bases at J, with 11 bases in the middle. The length of the CDR3 is 12 residues. The V gene's germline CDR1 is SEHNR and CDR2 FQNEAQ (reference sequence).